Listed here is a single TCR beta chain. This sample was included in a study of technical replicates of blood from several donors. The method was immunoSEQ multiplex PCR; TCRdb's version includes in-frame clones alone and lacks a portion of them. The table has under 100,000 clones, around 94% seen once. The CDR3 loop spans 15 amino acids. The germline V gene has CDR1 SGHVS and CDR2 FQNEAQ. V trimming: 0 bases; J trimming: 6 bases; junction bases outside the gene matches: 6. The chain combines TRBV7-8 with TRBJ1-2; 8 bases match TRBD1. The receptor was derived from a human donor in good health. Sequencing was carried out using T cells isolated from PBMCs. In DNA, the CDR3 is TGTGCCAGCAGCTTAGCGGGACAGGTCATAGATGGCTACACCTTC. This codes for CASSLAGQVIDGYTF.